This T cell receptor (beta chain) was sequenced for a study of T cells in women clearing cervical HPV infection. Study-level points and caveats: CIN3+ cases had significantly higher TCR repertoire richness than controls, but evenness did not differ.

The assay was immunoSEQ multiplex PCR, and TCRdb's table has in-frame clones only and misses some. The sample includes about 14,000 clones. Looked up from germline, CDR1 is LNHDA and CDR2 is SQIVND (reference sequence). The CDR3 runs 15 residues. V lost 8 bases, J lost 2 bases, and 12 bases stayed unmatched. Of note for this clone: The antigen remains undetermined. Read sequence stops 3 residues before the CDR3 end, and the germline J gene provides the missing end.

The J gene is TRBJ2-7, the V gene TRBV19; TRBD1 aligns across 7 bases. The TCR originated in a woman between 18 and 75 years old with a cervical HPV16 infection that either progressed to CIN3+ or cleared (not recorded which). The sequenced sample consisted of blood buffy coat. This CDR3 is CASGGTAPYTYEQYF. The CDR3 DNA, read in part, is TGTGCCAGTGGTGGGACAGCACCATATACCTACGAG.